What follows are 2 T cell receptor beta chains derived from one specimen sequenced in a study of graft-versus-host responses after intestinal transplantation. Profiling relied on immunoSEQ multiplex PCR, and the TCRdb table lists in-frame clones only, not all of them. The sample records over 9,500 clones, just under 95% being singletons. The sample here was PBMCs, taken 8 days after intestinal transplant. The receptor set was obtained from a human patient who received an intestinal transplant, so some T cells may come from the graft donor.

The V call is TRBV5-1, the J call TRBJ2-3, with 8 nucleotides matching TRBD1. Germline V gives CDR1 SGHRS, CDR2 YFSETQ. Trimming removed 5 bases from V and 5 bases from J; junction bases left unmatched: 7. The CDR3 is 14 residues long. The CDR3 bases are TGCGCCAGCAGTACGACAGGGGTAGGAGATACGCAGTATTTT. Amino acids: CASSTTGVGDTQYF.

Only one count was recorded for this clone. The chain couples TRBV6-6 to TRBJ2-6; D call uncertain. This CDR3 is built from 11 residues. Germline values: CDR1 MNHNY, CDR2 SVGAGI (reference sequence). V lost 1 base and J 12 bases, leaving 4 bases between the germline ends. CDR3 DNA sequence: TGTGCCAGCAGTTACTTCGGCGTCCTGACTTTC. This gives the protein CASSYFGVLTF.